The 3 T cell receptor beta chains below come from one sample, sequenced in a study of shared clonotypes between healthy human individuals. TCRdb's table, derived via immunoSEQ multiplex PCR, lists solely in-frame clones and lacks some. This sample yields 2 million to 2.5 million clones, of which 85% to 95% are seen a single time; more than 0.1% belongs to the top ten. Sequences were obtained from naive CD4+ T cells sorted from blood. Sample subset: CD45RA+ positively selected. The receptors were gathered from a man aged 18 to 35 in good health.

The gene calls are TRBV5-1 and TRBJ2-3; 8 bases align to TRBD1. Germline trimming cut 3 bases from V and 5 bases from J; bases unmatched to any gene: 5. Germline V gives CDR1 SGHRS, CDR2 YFSETQ. This CDR3 region has 14 residues. The CDR3: CASSYRTGQDTQYF. CDR3 DNA: TGCGCCAGCAGCTATAGGACAGGGCAAGATACGCAGTATTTT.

The chain carries TRBV5-4 and TRBJ1-1, with 8 bases matching TRBD1. The CDR3 has 17 amino acids. Germline V gene sequence: CDR1 SGHNT, CDR2 YYREEE (reference sequence). Trimming cost V 0 bases and J 0 bases; bases outside gene matches: 7. The CDR3 reads CASSLGGQGLVNTEAFF. The CDR3 nucleotides are TGTGCCAGCAGCTTGGGCGGACAGGGTTTGGTGAACACTGAAGCTTTCTTT. Supplemented by reference TRBV5-4 and TRBJ1-1, the full variable domain reads ETGVTQSPTHLIKTRGQQVTLRCSSQSGHNTVSWYQQALGQGPQFIFQYYREEENGRGNFPPRFSGLQFPNYSSELNVNALELDDSALYLCASSLGGQGLVNTEAFFGQGTRLTVV.

The V gene is TRBV7-2, the J gene TRBJ2-1; TRBD2 aligns across 8 bases. CDR1 and CDR2 (germline): SGHTA, FQGNSA. V lost 4 bases, J lost 5 bases, and 7 bases stayed unmatched. The length of the CDR3 is 15 residues. The CDR3 protein is CASSWRAGVDNEQFF. CDR3 coding DNA: TGTGCCAGCAGCTGGAGAGCGGGAGTGGACAATGAGCAGTTCTTC. Combining the CDR3 with reference TRBV7-2 and TRBJ2-1 gives the whole variable domain GAGVSQSPSNKVTEKGKDVELRCDPISGHTALYWYRQSLGQGLEFLIYFQGNSAPDKSGLPSDRFSAERTGGSVSTLTIQRTQQEDSAVYLCASSWRAGVDNEQFFGPGTRLTVL.